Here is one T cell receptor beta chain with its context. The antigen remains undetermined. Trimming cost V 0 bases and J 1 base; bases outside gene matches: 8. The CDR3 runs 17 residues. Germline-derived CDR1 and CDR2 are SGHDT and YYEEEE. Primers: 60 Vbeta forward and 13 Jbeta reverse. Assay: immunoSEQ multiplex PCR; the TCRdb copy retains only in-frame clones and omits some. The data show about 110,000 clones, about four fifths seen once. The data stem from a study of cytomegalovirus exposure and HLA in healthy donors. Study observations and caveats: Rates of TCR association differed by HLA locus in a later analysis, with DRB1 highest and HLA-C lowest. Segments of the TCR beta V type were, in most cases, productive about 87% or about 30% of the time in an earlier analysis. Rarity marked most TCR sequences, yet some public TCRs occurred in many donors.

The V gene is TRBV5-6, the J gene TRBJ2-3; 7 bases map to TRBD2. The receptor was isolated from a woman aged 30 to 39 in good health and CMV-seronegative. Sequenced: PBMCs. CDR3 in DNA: TGTGCCAGCAGCTTGGAATGGCGGGAGCGAGGCACAGATACGCAGTATTTT. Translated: CASSLEWRERGTDTQYF.